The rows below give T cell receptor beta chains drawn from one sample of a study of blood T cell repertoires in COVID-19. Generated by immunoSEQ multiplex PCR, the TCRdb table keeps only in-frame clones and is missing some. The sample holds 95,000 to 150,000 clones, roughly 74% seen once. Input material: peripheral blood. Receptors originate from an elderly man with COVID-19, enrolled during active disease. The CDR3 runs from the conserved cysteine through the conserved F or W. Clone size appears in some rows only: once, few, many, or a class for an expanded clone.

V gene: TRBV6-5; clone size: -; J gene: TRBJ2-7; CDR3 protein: CASRRQGDYEQYF
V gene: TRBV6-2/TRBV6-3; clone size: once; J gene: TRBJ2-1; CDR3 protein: CASSQETSGRREQFF
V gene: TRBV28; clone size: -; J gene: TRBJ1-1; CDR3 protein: CASSNRGSGTEAFF
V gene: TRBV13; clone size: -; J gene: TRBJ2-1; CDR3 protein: CASSSGLAGGYEQFF
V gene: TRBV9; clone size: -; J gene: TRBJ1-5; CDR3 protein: CASSVLPGSNQPQHF
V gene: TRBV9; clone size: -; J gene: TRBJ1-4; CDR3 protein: CASSVGQRNEKLFF
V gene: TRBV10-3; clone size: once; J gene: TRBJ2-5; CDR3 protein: CAISDQGLAGGIQETQYF
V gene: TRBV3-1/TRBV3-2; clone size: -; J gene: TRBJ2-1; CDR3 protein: CASSQGAGLLFF
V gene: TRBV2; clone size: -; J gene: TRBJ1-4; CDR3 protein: CASSRQGSTNEKLFF
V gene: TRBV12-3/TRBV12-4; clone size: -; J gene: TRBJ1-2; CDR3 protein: CASSPGSGYGYTF
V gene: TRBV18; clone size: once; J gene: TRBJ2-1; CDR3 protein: CASSPGQGYREQFF
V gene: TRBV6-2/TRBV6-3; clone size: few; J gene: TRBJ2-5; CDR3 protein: CASSYSLAGGVETQYF
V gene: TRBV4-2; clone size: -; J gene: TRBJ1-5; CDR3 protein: CASSQDGGIISNQPQHF
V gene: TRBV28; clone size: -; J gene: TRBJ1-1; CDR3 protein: CASSTSGGLTEAFF
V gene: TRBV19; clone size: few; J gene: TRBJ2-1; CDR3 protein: CASSIRSGPYNEQFF
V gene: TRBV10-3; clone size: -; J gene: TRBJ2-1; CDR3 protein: CAISGWTGGTNEQFF
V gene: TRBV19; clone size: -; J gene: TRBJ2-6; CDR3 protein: CASLQGNSGANVLTF
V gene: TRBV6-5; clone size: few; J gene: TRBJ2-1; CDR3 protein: CASSFIGGSGYNEQFF
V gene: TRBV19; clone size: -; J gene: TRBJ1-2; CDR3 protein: CASSPGGGQGNYGYTF
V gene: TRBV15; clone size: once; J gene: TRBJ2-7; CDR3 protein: CATSRPGQGASKQYF
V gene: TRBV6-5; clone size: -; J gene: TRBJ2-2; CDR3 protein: CASSLPRGTGELFF
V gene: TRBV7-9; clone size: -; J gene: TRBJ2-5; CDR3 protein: CASSPPRQRQETQYF
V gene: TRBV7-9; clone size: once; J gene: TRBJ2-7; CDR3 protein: CASSPGLAGVKLSEQYF
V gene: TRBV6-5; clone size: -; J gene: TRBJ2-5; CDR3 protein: CASSPRQGQETQYF
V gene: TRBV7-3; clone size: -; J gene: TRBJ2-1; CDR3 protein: CASSLSSGGYNEQFF
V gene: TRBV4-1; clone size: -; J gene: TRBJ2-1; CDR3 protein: CASSQVGLRGEQFF
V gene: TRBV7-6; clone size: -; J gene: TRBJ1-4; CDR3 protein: CASTPRGYGNEKLFF
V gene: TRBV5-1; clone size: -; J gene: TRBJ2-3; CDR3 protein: CASSATGLELQYF
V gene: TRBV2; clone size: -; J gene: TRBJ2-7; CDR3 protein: CASRRDFNTYEQYF
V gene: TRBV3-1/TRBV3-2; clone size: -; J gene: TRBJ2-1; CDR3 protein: CASSRQATSGPNEQFF
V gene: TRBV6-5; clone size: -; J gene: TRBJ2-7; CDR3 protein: CASSREGGYEQYF
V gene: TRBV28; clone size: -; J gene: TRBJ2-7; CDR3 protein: CASSGGPLYEQYF
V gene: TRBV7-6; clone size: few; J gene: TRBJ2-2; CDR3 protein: CASSLETGANTGELFF
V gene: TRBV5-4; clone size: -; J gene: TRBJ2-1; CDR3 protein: CASSFTGGNEQFF
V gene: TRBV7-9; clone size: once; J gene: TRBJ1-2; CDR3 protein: CASSHPQNYGYTF
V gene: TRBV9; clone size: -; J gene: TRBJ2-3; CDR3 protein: CASSVEGLAGVGWGSTDTQYF
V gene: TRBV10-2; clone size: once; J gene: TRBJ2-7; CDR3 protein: CASSGNRGPSYEQYF
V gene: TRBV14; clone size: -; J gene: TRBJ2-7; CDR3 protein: CASSLGRVAYEQYF
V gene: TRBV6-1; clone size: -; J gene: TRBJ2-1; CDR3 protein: CASSVHAGTTVPNEQFF
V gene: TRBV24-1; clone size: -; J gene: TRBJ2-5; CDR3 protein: CATSDTRTAQETQYF